This note documents a single T cell receptor (beta chain) sequence. The sample originates from a study of blood T cell repertoires in COVID-19. Overall study context: Material from acute and convalescent COVID-19 was sourced from the United States, Italy and Spain. Nucleic acid was either cDNA or gDNA, and it came from T cells, B-cell-depleted T cells, or PBMCs.

CDR1 SGHRS and CDR2 YFSETQ come from the germline V gene. This CDR3 contains 14 residues. V lost 4 bases, J lost 3 bases, and 11 bases lay in between. Authors' data handling: From reference gene primer amplification, estimates of nucleated cell counts were derived. The repertoire was sequenced with immunoSEQ multiplex PCR; TCRdb's copy has only in-frame clones and lacks some. V, J and clone size are those of that table, while D and trimming were read from the DNA. The sample includes over 200,000 clones, around 90% of them seen just once. Sequencing was carried out using peripheral blood. The sequence derives from a man aged 25-45 years with acute or convalescent COVID-19. This chain uses TRBV5-1 with TRBJ1-3, with D uncertain. As DNA, the CDR3 is TGCGCCAGCAGCCTAGGAAGCTTTGGAAACACCATATATTTT. It encodes CASSLGSFGNTIYF.